At least ten counts were recorded for the clone carrying this T cell receptor beta chain. TCRdb re-called the PCR reads with MiXCR, one entry per CDR3 protein. The sample lists several thousand distinct CDR3 sequences, around half occurring once. This sample stems from a study of CD4 and CD8 cells across lung adenocarcinoma regions. This CDR3 has 18 residues. Unmatched junction bases numbered 11, after V lost 6 bases and J lost 4 bases. Per the germline V gene, CDR1 is MNHNS and CDR2 is SASEGT. Donors had localized lung adenocarcinoma, a non-small cell lung cancer. The source is a male donor with lung adenocarcinoma. The CD4 and CD8 labels of this study may be unreliable. The chain recombines TRBV6-1 with TRBJ2-5; 16 nucleotides agree with TRBD2. Sequenced sample: CD8+ T cells from the center of a lung tumor. This CDR3 is CASSPGGTSGRASETQYF. The CDR3 DNA reads TGTGCCAGCAGCCCCGGGGGGACTAGCGGGAGGGCCTCAGAGACCCAGTACTTC.